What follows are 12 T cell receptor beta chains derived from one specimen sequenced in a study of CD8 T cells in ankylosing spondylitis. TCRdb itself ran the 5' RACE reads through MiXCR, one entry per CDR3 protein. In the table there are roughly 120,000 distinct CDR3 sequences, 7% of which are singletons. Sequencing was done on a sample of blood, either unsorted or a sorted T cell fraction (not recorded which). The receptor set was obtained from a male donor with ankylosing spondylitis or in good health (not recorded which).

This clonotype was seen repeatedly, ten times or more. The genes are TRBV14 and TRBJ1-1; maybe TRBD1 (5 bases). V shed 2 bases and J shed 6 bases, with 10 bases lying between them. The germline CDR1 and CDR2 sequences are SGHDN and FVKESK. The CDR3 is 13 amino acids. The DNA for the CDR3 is TGTGCCAGCAGCCAATCCTCAGGGCCTGAAGCTTTCTTT. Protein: CASSQSSGPEAFF.

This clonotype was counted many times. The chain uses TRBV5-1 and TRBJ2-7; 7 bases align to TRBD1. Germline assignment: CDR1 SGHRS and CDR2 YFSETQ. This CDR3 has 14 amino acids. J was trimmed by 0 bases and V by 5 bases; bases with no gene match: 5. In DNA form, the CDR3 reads TGCGCCAGCAGGGTCACAGGGGACTCCTACGAGCAGTACTTC. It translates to CASRVTGDSYEQYF.

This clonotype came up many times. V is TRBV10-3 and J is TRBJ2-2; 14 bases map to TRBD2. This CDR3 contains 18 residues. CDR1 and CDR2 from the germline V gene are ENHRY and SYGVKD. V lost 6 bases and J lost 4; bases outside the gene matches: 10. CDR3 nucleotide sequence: TGTGCCATCAGGGATCCGGGACTAGCGGGGGTGAGCACCGGGGAGCTGTTTTTT. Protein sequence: CAIRDPGLAGVSTGELFF.

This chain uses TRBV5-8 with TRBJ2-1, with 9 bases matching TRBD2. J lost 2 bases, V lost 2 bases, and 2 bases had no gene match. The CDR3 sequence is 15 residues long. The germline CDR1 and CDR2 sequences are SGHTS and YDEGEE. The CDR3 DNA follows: TGTGCCAGCAGCTTCGGCGGGAGGGCCTACAATGAGCAGTTCTTC. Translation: CASSFGGRAYNEQFF. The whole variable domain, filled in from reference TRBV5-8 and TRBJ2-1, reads EAGVTQSPTHLIKTRGQQATLRCSPISGHTSVYWYQQALGLGLQFLLWYDEGEERNRGNFPPRFSGRQFPNYSSELNVNALELEDSALYLCASSFGGRAYNEQFFGPGTRLTVL.

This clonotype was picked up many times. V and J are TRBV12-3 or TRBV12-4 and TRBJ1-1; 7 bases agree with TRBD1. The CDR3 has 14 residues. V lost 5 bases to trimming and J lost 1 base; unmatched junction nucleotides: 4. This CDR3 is CASSPQGENTEAFF. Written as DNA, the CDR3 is TGTGCCAGCAGTCCTCAGGGGGAGAACACTGAAGCTTTCTTT.

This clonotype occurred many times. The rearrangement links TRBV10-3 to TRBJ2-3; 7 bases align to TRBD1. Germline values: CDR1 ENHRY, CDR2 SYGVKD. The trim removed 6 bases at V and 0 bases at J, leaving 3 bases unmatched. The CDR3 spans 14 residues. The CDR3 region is CAISQQGSTDTQYF. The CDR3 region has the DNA TGTGCCATCAGCCAACAGGGGAGCACAGATACGCAGTATTTT.

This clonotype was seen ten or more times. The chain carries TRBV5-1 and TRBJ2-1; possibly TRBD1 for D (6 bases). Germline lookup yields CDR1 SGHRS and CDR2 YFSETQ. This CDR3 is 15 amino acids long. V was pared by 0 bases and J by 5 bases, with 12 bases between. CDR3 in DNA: TGCGCCAGCAGCTTGGTAGGTAGGACAGACAATGAGCAGTTCTTC. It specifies CASSLVGRTDNEQFF. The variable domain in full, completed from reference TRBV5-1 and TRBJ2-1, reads KAGVTQTPRYLIKTRGQQVTLSCSPISGHRSVSWYQQTPGQGLQFLFEYFSETQRNKGNFPGRFSGRQFSNSRSEMNVSTLELGDSALYLCASSLVGRTDNEQFFGPGTRLTVL.

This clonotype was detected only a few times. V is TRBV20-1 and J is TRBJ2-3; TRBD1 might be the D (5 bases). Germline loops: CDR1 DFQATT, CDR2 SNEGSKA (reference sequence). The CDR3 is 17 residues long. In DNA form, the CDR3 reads TGCTGCGTCCTTGGGGCGGAGTATTCTTCCATGGGAGATACGCAGTATTTT. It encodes CCVLGAEYSSMGDTQYF.

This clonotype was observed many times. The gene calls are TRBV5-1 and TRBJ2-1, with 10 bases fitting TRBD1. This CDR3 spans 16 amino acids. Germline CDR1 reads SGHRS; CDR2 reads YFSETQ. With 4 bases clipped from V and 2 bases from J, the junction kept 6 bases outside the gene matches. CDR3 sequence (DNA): TGCGCCAGCAGCGGAGAGACAGGGGGCGCCTACAATGAGCAGTTCTTC. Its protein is CASSGETGGAYNEQFF. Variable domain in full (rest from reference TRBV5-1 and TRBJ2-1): KAGVTQTPRYLIKTRGQQVTLSCSPISGHRSVSWYQQTPGQGLQFLFEYFSETQRNKGNFPGRFSGRQFSNSRSEMNVSTLELGDSALYLCASSGETGGAYNEQFFGPGTRLTVL.

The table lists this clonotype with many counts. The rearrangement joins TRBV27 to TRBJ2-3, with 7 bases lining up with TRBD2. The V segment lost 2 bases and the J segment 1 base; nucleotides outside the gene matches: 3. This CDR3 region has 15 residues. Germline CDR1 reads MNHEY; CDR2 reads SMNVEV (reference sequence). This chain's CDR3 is CASSLSGAGTDTQYF. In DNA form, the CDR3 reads TGTGCCAGCAGTTTAAGCGGGGCCGGCACAGATACGCAGTATTTT.

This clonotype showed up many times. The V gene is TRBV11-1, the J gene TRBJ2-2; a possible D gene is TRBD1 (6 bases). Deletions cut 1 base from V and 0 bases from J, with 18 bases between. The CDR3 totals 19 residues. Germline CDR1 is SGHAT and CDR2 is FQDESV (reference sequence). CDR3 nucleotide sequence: TGTGCCAGCAGCTTAGGGTACAGGGAGCACGCCTCGAACACCGGGGAGCTGTTTTTT. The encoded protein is CASSLGYREHASNTGELFF.

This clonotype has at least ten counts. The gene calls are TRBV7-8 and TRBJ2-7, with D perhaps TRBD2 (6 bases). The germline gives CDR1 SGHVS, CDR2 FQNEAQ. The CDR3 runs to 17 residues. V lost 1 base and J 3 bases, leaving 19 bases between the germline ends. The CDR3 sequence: CASSLVVASEIFYEQYF. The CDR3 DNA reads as TGTGCCAGCAGCTTAGTTGTGGCTAGCGAGATATTCTACGAGCAGTACTTC.